These 24 T cell receptor beta chains were all obtained from the same sample, sequenced in a study of blood T cell repertoires in COVID-19. TCRdb's copy holds only in-frame clones and misses some; the assay was immunoSEQ multiplex PCR. The profile shows over 250,000 clones, approximately 80% of them singletons. Sequencing was performed on PBMCs or T cells enriched from blood (not recorded which). All receptors come from a man aged 40-49 years who had been exposed to COVID-19.

The gene calls are TRBV29-1 and TRBJ1-1; D is undetermined. CDR1 is SQVTM and CDR2 is ANQGSEA in the germline V gene. V was clipped by 5 bases and J by 3 bases, with 10 bases between them. The CDR3 runs to 12 residues. The DNA for the CDR3 is TGCAGCGTTTTCCCCAGATACACTGAAGCTTTCTTT. Translation gives CSVFPRYTEAFF.

The rearrangement joins TRBV6-5 to TRBJ1-5; the match to TRBD1 covers 12 bases. The CDR3 loop spans 15 amino acids. Germline V gene sequence: CDR1 MNHEY, CDR2 SVGAGI. Trimming took 4 bases from V and 6 from J; bases not matched to a gene: 4. DNA of the CDR3: TGTGCCAGCAGTTCCGGGACAGGGGGCTTTCAGCCCCAGCATTTT. This translates into CASSSGTGGFQPQHF.

V gene TRBV27 combines with J gene TRBJ2-7; 12 bases are shared with TRBD2. CDR3 length: 19 residues. Per germline, CDR1 MNHEY and CDR2 SMNVEV (reference sequence). J was trimmed by 2 bases and V by 6 bases; bases with no gene match: 17. The CDR3 DNA reads as TGTGCCAGCAGCCAACGGGGGCTAGCGGGAGGGCCAGGGGCCTACGAGCAGTACTTC. Amino acid sequence: CASSQRGLAGGPGAYEQYF.

The chain employs TRBV19 and TRBJ1-6, with D unresolved. The CDR3 loop spans 14 amino acids. V was pared by 6 bases and J by 10 bases, with 16 bases between. Germline V lookup: CDR1 LNHDA, CDR2 SQIVND (reference sequence). The CDR3 bases are TGTGCCAGTAGCACCCAACCGGTCAAGTCACCCCTCCACTTT. Translated: CASSTQPVKSPLHF.

The chain links TRBV7-8 to TRBJ1-5; D not certain. The ends were cut back, 5 bases at V and 3 bases at J, with 14 bases in the middle. The CDR3 runs 15 residues. Germline V lookup: CDR1 SGHVS, CDR2 FQNEAQ. Written as DNA, the CDR3 is TGTGCCAGCAGCCCCCTCCAGGCAGCCAATCAGCCCCAGCATTTT. This codes for CASSPLQAANQPQHF.

About this clone itself: A read error may produce the germline difference seen at one junction end. The chain has TRBV24-1 and TRBJ2-4; 12 bases match TRBD2. This CDR3 spans 12 amino acids. Germline lookup yields CDR1 KGHDR and CDR2 SFDVKD. The CDR3 region is CATSRTSGMLFF. The CDR3 nucleotides are TGTGCCACCAGCCGGACTAGCGGGATGCTGTTCTTC.

This clone was counted between two and nine times. The CDR3 region has the DNA TGTGCCAGCAGCTTAGATACAGTCACTGAAGCTTTCTTT. It translates to CASSLDTVTEAFF. This sequence joins TRBV11-3 and TRBJ1-1; D is unclear. The CDR3 loop spans 13 amino acids. Germline CDR1 SGHNT, CDR2 YENEEA. V shed 0 bases and J shed 4 bases, with 6 bases lying between them. The full variable domain, completed using reference TRBV11-3 and TRBJ1-1, is EAGVVQSPRYKIIEKKQPVAFWCNPISGHNTLYWYLQNLGQGPELLIRYENEEAVDDSQLPKDRFSAERLKGVDSTLKIQPAELGDSAVYLCASSLDTVTEAFFGQGTRLTVV.

The J gene is TRBJ1-5, the V gene TRBV5-6, with 7 positions matching TRBD1. CDR1 is SGHDT, CDR2 YYEEEE, per germline. V was clipped by 3 bases and J by 3 bases; unmatched bases: 12. The CDR3 sequence is 17 residues long. This chain's CDR3 is CASSSTRGGGLNQPQHF. CDR3 nucleotide sequence: TGTGCCAGCAGCTCCACCCGAGGAGGGGGCCTCAATCAGCCCCAGCATTTT.

Concerning this clone: One junction end disagrees with the germline gene, perhaps due to a read error. The chain links TRBV27 to TRBJ2-1, with TRBD1 matching over 8 bases. CDR3 length: 16 amino acids. Germline V gene lookup returns CDR1 MNHEY and CDR2 SMNVEV (reference sequence). Written as DNA, the CDR3 is TGTGCCAGCAGTCTATCGACAGGGGACGGATACAATGAGCAGTTCTTC. Protein product: CASSLSTGDGYNEQFF.

CDR3 bases: TGTGCCAGCAGCTTAATACTAGCGGGAGGGAAGGGGGTCGCAGATACGCAGTATTTT. Protein product: CASSLILAGGKGVADTQYF. V is TRBV7-9 and J is TRBJ2-3; 13 bases agree with TRBD2. CDR3 length: 19 residues. V lost 2 bases, J lost 4 bases, and 12 bases stayed unmatched. Germline V gives CDR1 SEHNR, CDR2 FQNEAQ (reference sequence).

This chain connects TRBV5-6 to TRBJ1-5, with 9 nucleotides matching TRBD1. The germline gives CDR1 SGHDT, CDR2 YYEEEE. This CDR3 spans 18 amino acids. The V and J ends lost 3 bases and 7 bases, in that order; junction bases with no gene match: 17. CDR3 residues: CASSWTGTGWKITQPQHF. In DNA form, the CDR3 reads TGTGCCAGCAGCTGGACCGGGACAGGGTGGAAAATAACGCAGCCCCAGCATTTT.

The chain joins TRBV7-9 to TRBJ2-3; TRBD2 aligns across 7 bases. Germline values: CDR1 SEHNR, CDR2 FQNEAQ (reference sequence). J gave up 0 bases and V 2 bases, and 2 bases lay outside the gene matches. The CDR3 consists of 15 residues. The CDR3 region is CASSLISGSTDTQYF. The CDR3 DNA reads as TGTGCCAGCAGCTTAATTAGCGGGAGCACAGATACGCAGTATTTT.

The CDR3 nucleotides read TGTGCCAGCAGCTCTCGCCGAGACAGGCAAGAAGCTTTCTTT. Translated, it gives CASSSRRDRQEAFF. V and J are TRBV7-8 and TRBJ1-1, with TRBD1 as a possible D gene (6 bases). Germline CDR1 and CDR2: SGHVS and FQNEAQ. Trimming stripped 4 bases from V and 8 bases from J, with 17 bases between. This CDR3 contains 14 residues.

This clone was observed many times. The V call is TRBV5-1, the J call TRBJ1-1, with 11 nucleotides matching TRBD1. This CDR3 is 13 amino acids long. The junction had 7 bases not matched to a gene; V was cut back by 4 bases and J by 11 bases. CDR1 is SGHRS and CDR2 is YFSETQ in the germline V gene. The DNA for the CDR3 is TGCGCCAGCAGCCCGGGACAGGGGGAGTCGGCTTTCTTT. Its protein product is CASSPGQGESAFF.

The V and J genes are TRBV7-2 and TRBJ2-3; D is perhaps TRBD2 (6 bases). The CDR3 covers 14 residues. In germline, CDR1 is SGHTA, CDR2 FQGNSA. V was pared by 7 bases and J by 2 bases, with 13 bases between. The CDR3 here is CASTGGRYTDTQYF. The CDR3 DNA is TGTGCCAGCACCGGGGGACGGTACACAGATACGCAGTATTTT.

On this clone: Other DNA sequences within the sample encode an identical CDR3. The rearrangement uses TRBV27 and TRBJ2-7; 9 positions agree with TRBD1. Germline assignment: CDR1 MNHEY and CDR2 SMNVEV (reference sequence). The CDR3 has 16 residues. The junction had 10 bases not matched to a gene; V was cut back by 5 bases and J by 2 bases. The CDR3 spells CASSPSPGTGTYEQYF. CDR3 bases: TGTGCCAGCAGTCCCAGTCCCGGGACAGGGACCTACGAGCAGTACTTC.

This chain uses TRBV9 with TRBJ2-3; 7 bases line up with TRBD2. This CDR3 spans 13 amino acids. Germline V gives CDR1 SGDLS, CDR2 YYNGEE. After removal of 7 bases from V and 5 bases from J, the junction contained 7 bases not matched to a gene. The CDR3 DNA follows: TGTGCCAGCGGGGGAGGGGAACGAGATACGCAGTATTTT. Translated, it gives CASGGGERDTQYF.

The J gene is TRBJ2-3, the V gene TRBV7-6, with a possible D match to TRBD2 (6 bases). This CDR3 is built from 14 residues. V was pared by 3 bases and J by 2 bases, with 9 bases between. The germline CDR1 and CDR2 sequences are SGHVS and FNYEAQ. The CDR3 DNA reads as TGTGCCAGCAGCTTTGCTAGCGACACAGATACGCAGTATTTT. Translation: CASSFASDTDTQYF.

The chain employs TRBV3-1 (or the pseudogene TRBV3-2) and TRBJ1-1, with 7 nucleotides matching TRBD1. The CDR3 is made up of 18 amino acids. Unmatched junction bases numbered 11, after V lost 1 base and J lost 0 bases. Germline loops: CDR1 LGHDT, CDR2 YNNKEL (reference sequence). The CDR3 nucleotides read TGTGCCAGCAGCCAAGTTTCCCTAGGACAGGTTTTGAACACTGAAGCTTTCTTT. Translated: CASSQVSLGQVLNTEAFF.

This chain joins TRBV30 and TRBJ1-3, with a tentative D call TRBD1 (5 bases). V was shortened by 5 bases and J by 6 bases, with 35 bases between the two germline ends. From germline, CDR1 is GTSNPN and CDR2 SVGIG (reference sequence). The CDR3 consists of 20 residues. The CDR3 reads CAWSLELTLIPRVQINTIYF. The CDR3 bases are TGTGCCTGGTCCCTCGAGTTAACCCTCATTCCCAGGGTTCAGATAAACACCATATATTTT.

The rearrangement links TRBV18 to TRBJ2-3; 9 bases line up with TRBD2. The CDR3 runs to 17 residues. The V segment lost 3 bases and the J segment 2 bases; nucleotides outside the gene matches: 9. The V gene's germline CDR1 is KGHSH and CDR2 LQKENI. The DNA of the CDR3 is TGTGCCAGCTCACCTACCGGGACTAGCCAAAACACAGATACGCAGTATTTT. It yields the protein CASSPTGTSQNTDTQYF.

CDR3 region: CASSPGVRGSGGYTF. DNA of the CDR3: TGTGCCAGCTCACCGGGCGTCAGGGGGTCCGGTGGCTACACCTTC. The rearrangement links TRBV18 to TRBJ1-2; TRBD1 aligns across 7 bases. V lost 3 bases and J lost 7; bases outside the gene matches: 11. The length of the CDR3 is 15 residues. Germline values: CDR1 KGHSH, CDR2 LQKENI.

This rearrangement joins TRBV27 to TRBJ1-2; D remains ambiguous. CDR3 length equals 14 residues. Trimming removed 0 bases at V and 3 bases at J, with 8 bases between. The V gene's germline CDR1 is MNHEY and CDR2 SMNVEV (reference sequence). CDR3 region: CASSLSSGYYGYTF. The CDR3 DNA is TGTGCCAGCAGTTTATCGAGCGGTTACTATGGCTACACCTTC.

This clone was seen a handful of times. This chain uses TRBV30 with TRBJ2-7; D perhaps matches TRBD2 (5 bases). V was trimmed by 0 bases and J by 7 bases, leaving 10 bases between them. This CDR3 comprises 12 residues. The germline V gene has CDR1 GTSNPN and CDR2 SVGIG (reference sequence). CDR3 DNA sequence: TGTGCCTGGAGTGTAGCGACGGGGGAGCAGTACTTC. Translated: CAWSVATGEQYF. Full variable domain (remainder filled in from reference TRBV30 and TRBJ2-7): SQTIHQWPATLVQPVGSPLSLECTVEGTSNPNLYWYRQAAGRGLQLLFYSVGIGQISSEVPQNLSASRPQDRQFILSSKKLLLSDSGFYLCAWSVATGEQYFGPGTRLTVT.